This T cell receptor (beta chain) appears in the sequencing data of a study of blood T cell repertoires in COVID-19. Source study methods: For nucleated cells, counts were estimated from reference gene primer amplification. Some clones are missing from TCRdb's copy, which holds only in-frame ones; the method was immunoSEQ multiplex PCR. From that table come the V and J calls and clone size; the DNA was used to work out D and trimming. The sample holds approximately 44,000 clones, approximately 90% seen once. V lost 6 bases and J lost 7; bases outside the gene matches: 11. The CDR3 is 15 residues long. The germline V gene has CDR1 MRHNA and CDR2 SNTAGT.

The TCR sequence derives from a man between 50 and 59 years old with COVID-19, enrolled during active disease. The specimen sequenced was peripheral blood. The chain joins TRBV6-4 to TRBJ2-1, with 8 positions matching TRBD1. As DNA, the CDR3 is TGTGCCAGCAGGGCACAGGGGGAGGTGGTAAATGAGCAGTTCTTC. It translates to CASRAQGEVVNEQFF.